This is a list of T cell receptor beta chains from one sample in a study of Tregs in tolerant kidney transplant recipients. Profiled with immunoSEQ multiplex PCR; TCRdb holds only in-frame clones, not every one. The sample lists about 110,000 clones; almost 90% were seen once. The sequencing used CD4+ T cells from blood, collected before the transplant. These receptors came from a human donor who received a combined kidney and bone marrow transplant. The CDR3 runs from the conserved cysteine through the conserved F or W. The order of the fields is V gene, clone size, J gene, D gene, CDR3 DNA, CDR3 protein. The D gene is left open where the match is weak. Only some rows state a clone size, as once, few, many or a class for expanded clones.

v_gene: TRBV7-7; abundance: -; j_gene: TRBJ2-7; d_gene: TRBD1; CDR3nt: TGTGCCAGCAGTCGGGACAGGGGGAACCACGAGCAGTACTTC; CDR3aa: CASSRDRGNHEQYF
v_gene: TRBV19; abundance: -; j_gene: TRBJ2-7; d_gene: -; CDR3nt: TGTGCCAGTAGCCCGCTGGGGGGGCCGCGGGAGCAGTACTTC; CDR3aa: CASSPLGGPREQYF
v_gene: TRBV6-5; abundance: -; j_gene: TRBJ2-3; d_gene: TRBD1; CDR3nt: TGTGCCACCCAACAGGGGACATGGAGCACAGATACGCAGTATTTT; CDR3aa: CATQQGTWSTDTQYF
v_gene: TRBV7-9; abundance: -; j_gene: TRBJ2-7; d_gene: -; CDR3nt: TGTGCCAGCAGCCCATCGGCAGGCCGTTCCTACGAGCAGTACTTC; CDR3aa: CASSPSAGRSYEQYF
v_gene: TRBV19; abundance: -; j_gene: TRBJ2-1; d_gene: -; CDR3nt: TGTGCCAGTAGTTTCGCCGGGACTCAGAGTGAGCAGTTCTTC; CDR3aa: CASSFAGTQSEQFF
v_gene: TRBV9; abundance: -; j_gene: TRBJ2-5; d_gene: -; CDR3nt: TGTGCCAGCAGCGGCGGTATCCAAAAAGAGACCCAGTACTTC; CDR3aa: CASSGGIQKETQYF
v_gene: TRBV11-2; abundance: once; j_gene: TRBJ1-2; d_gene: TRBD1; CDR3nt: TGTGCCAGCCACTCCGGACAGGGCGAATATGGCTACACCTTC; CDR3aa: CASHSGQGEYGYTF
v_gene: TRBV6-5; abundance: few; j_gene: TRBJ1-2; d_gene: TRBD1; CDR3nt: TGTGCCAGCAGTTATTACGACAGGGATCCCTATGGCTACACCTTC; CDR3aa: CASSYYDRDPYGYTF
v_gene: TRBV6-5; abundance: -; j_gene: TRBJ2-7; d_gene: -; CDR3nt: TGTGCCAGATCTAAGTGGAGAACGGCCTCCTACGAGCAGTACTTC; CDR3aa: CARSKWRTASYEQYF
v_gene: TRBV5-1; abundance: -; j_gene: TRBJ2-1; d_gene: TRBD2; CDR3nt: TGCGCCAGCAGCATCCACGGGGGGGACTACAATGAGCAGTTCTTC; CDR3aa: CASSIHGGDYNEQFF
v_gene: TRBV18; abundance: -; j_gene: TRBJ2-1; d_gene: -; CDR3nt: TGTGCCAGCTCACCAACGGCAGGGGGGATAAATGAGCAGTTCTTC; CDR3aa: CASSPTAGGINEQFF
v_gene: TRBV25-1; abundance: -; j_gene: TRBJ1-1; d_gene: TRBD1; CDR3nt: TGTGCCAGCAGTGACGCCGGGACAGGGAACTTAGCTTTCTTT; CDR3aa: CASSDAGTGNLAFF
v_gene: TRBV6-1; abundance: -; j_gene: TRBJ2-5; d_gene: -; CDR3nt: TGTGCCAGCAGACTGACTAACTCCTACCAAGAGACCCAGTACTTC; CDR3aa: CASRLTNSYQETQYF
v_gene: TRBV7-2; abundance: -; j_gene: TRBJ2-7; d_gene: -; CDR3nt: TGTGCCAGCAGCCCTTGGCAGGGGATCGAGCAGTACTTC; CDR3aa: CASSPWQGIEQYF
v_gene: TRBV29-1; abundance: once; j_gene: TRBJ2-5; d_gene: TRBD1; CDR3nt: TGCAGCGTATCACAGGGGACAGCGCAAGAGACCCAGTACTTC; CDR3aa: CSVSQGTAQETQYF
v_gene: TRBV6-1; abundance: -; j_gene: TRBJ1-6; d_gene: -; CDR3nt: TGTGCCAGCAGGGTTCGGACAGCCACTGGGTCACCCCTCCACTTT; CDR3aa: CASRVRTATGSPLHF
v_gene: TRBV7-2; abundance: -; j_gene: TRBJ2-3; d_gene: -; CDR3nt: TGTGCCAGCAGCGTGCACCCTAGCGCAGATACGCAGTATTTT; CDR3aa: CASSVHPSADTQYF
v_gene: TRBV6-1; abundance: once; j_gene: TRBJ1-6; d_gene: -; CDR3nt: TGTGCCAGCAGTGACGAATCCCGGGACATAGCTTATTCCGGCCCCCTCCACTTT; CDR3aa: CASSDESRDIAYSGPLHF
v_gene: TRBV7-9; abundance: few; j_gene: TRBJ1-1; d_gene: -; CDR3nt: TGTGCCAGCAGCTCGCCGGGAGAGGAAGCTTTCTTT; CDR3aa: CASSSPGEEAFF
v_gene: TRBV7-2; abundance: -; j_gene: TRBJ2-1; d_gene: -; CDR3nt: TGTGCCAGCAGCTTAGCGGGGGGAGTGTCCTACAATGAGCAGTTCTTC; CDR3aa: CASSLAGGVSYNEQFF
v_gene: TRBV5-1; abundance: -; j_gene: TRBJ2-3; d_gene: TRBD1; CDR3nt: TGCGCCAGCAGCACGGACAGGATCACGCAGTATTTT; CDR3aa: CASSTDRITQYF
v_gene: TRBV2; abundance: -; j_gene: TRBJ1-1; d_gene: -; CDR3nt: TGTGCCAGCATGGGTGGGGGGAAAGGTGAAGCTTTCTTT; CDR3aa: CASMGGGKGEAFF
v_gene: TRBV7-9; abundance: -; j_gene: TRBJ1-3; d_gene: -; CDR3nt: TGTGCCAGCAGCTTATCTCGGGTCTCTGGAAACACCATATATTTT; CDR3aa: CASSLSRVSGNTIYF
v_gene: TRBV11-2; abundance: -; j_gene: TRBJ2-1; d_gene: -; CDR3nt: TGTGCCAGCAGCCTGGGGACTTACAATGAGCAGTTCTTC; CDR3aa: CASSLGTYNEQFF
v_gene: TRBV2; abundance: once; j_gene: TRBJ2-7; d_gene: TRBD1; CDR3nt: TGTGCCAGCAGTCCCGGGACAGGAGGGGGGTACGAGCAGTACTTC; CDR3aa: CASSPGTGGGYEQYF
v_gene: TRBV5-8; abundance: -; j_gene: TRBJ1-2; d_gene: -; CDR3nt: TGTGCCAGCAGCCTATACCGTGACCAGCACGGGGGGCGCGACTATGGCTACACCTTC; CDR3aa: CASSLYRDQHGGRDYGYTF
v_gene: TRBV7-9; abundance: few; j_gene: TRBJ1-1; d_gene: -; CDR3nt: TGTGCCAGCAGCCCCCGGAGGGGAACTGAAGCTTTCTTT; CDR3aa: CASSPRRGTEAFF
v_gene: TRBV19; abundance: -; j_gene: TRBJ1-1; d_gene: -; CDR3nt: TGTGCCAGTAGAGGACAGAGGAACACTGAAGCTTTCTTT; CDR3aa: CASRGQRNTEAFF
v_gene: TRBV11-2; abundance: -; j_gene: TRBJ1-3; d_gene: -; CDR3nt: TGTGCCAGCAGCTCCGGGGGGAACTCTGGAAACACCATATATTTT; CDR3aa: CASSSGGNSGNTIYF
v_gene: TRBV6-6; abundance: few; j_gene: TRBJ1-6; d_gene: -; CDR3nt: TGTGCCAGCAGCCCCGGGGGGGCCCATTCACCCCTCCACTTT; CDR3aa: CASSPGGAHSPLHF
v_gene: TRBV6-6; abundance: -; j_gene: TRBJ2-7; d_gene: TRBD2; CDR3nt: TGTGCCAGCAGTGGGACTAGCGGGGCCGAGCAGTACTTC; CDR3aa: CASSGTSGAEQYF
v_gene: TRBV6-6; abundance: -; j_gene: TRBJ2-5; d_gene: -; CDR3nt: TGTGCCAGCAGTACCCCCAGGGGACGAGAGACCCAGTACTTC; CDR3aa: CASSTPRGRETQYF
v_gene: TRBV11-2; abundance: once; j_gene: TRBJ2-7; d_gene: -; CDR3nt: TGTGCCAGCAGCTTATACCCCCGGGGAACACGGCGGGACTACGAGCAGTACTTC; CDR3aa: CASSLYPRGTRRDYEQYF
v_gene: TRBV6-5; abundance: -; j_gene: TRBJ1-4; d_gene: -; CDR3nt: TGTGCCAGCAGTTATGACTCTGAAAAACTGTTTTTT; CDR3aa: CASSYDSEKLFF
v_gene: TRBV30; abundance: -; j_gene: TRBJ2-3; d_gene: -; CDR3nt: TGTGCCTGGTTCCTAAGGGGGGGTACGGATACGCAGTATTTT; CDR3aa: CAWFLRGGTDTQYF
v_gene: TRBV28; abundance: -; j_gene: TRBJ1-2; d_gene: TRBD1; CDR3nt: TGTGCCAGCAGTCCGGCAGGCAGGGGGGTTGGAGTTGGCTACACCTTC; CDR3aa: CASSPAGRGVGVGYTF
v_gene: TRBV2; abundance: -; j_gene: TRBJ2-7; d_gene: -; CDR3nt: TGTGCCAGCAGTAACAGGGCGCTATCCTACGAGCAGTACTTC; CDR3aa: CASSNRALSYEQYF
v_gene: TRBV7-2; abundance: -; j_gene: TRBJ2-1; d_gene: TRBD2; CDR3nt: TGTGCCAGCAGCTTAGTGCGGACTAGCGGGGGCCCCGGGAGCAATGAGCAGTTCTTC; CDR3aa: CASSLVRTSGGPGSNEQFF
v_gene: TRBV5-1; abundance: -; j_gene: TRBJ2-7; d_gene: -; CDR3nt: TGCGCCAGCAGCTTCACACAGGGGGGAGGGTACGAGCAGTACTTC; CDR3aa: CASSFTQGGGYEQYF
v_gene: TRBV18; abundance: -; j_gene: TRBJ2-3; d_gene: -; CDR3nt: TGTGCCAGCTCACCACCCTCCACAGATACGCAGTATTTT; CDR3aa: CASSPPSTDTQYF
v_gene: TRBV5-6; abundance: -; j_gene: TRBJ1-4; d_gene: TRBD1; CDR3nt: TGTGCCAGCAGCGTCAGGGGGTCTAATGAAAAACTGTTTTTT; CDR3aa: CASSVRGSNEKLFF